This section outlines one TCR beta chain sequence together with its context. What antigen it recognizes has not been identified. No base quality information exists; no much larger clone differs at one position. The data derive from a study of blood T cell repertoires in COVID-19 (dated by TCRdb to between 2020 and 2021). General notes on the study: Samples covering the acute and convalescent phases of COVID-19 were provided by collaborators in the United States, Italy and Spain. The prospective study material was composed of cDNA or gDNA derived from T cells, B-cell-depleted T cells, or PBMCs. Deeply sampled blood TCRbeta repertoires from subjects exposed to, actively infected with, or recovered from COVID-19 were included in the dataset. A freely available public database, intended as a resource for researchers studying the immune response to SARS-CoV-2, is where the repertoires were released. Samples were obtained from the ongoing ImmuneRACE study (first 160 participants) and from 950 to 1,500 subjects provided by 6 global collaborators. A de-identified subject ID, COVID-19 status, age in years and sex were almost always included in the sample metadata. HLA class I and class II types, where available, came from metadata supplied by the sample provider rather than from assay-based typing. What the study reported, not specific to this receptor: How much clinical and demographic metadata was included differed by source and by participant, and the metadata was provided uncurated.

At one collaborating source in Seattle, patients were enrolled during active infection and were followed longitudinally through the course of disease. Collaborating institutions collected whole blood in K2EDTA tubes following their own protocols. For TCRbeta analysis, collaborators shipped samples as frozen whole blood, isolated PBMCs, or DNA extracted from either of those sample types. V gives up 9 bases and J gives up 4 bases, and the segment between their germline ends measures 15 bases. The CDR3, cysteine through phenylalanine, is 13 amino acids long. Of the read, only the CDR3 DNA is kept; its 39 bases are in frame from base 1. The germline V gene gives CDR1 as MNHEY and CDR2 as SVGAGI. The immunoSEQ Assay, a bias-controlled multiplex PCR, was used to amplify TCRbeta CDR3 regions from genomic DNA. The paper's processing steps were these. The number of nucleated cells in each sample was estimated from the amplification of reference gene primers within the assay. Sequence reads were collapsed and filtered to measure the absolute abundance of every unique TCRbeta CDR3 rearrangement. For each sample, productive Simpson clonality was calculated as the square root of Simpson's diversity index over productive rearrangements. In its TCRdb copy, this immuneACCESS table keeps in-frame sequences only and misses some clones. Where compared with another copy, unresolved V genes explain less than half of these, and the others have no known cause. D and trimming come from the DNA, and the V and J calls and clone size come from that table. The sample table records 250,000 or so clones; around 90% of these occur just once. The ten largest clonotypes hold around 5% of the sample.

The sequence is built from TRBV6-5 and TRBJ1-1, and TRBD1 may be the D gene, going by 6 matching bases. The source material was peripheral blood. This TCR was sampled from a woman aged 60 to 75 with COVID-19, enrolled during active disease. In nucleotides, the sequence is TGTGCCAGTCGAACAGGGTTTAGCACTGAAGCTTTCTTT. It specifies CASRTGFSTEAFF.